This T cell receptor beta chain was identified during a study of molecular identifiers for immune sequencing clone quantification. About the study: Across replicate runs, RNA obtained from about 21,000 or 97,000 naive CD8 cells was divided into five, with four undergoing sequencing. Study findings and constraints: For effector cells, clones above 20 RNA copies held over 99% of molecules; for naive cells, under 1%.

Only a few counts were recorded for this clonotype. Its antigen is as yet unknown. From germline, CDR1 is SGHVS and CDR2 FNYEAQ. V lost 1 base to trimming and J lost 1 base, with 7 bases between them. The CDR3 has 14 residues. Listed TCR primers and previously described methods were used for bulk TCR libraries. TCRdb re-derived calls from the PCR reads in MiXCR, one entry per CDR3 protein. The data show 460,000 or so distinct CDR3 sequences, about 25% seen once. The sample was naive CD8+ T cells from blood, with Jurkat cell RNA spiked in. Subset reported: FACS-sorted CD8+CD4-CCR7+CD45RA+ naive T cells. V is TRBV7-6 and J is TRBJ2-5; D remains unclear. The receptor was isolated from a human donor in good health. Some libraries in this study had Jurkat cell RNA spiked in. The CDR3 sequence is CASSLGRIQETQYF. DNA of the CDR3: TGTGCCAGCAGCTTAGGCCGGATCCAAGAGACCCAGTACTTC.